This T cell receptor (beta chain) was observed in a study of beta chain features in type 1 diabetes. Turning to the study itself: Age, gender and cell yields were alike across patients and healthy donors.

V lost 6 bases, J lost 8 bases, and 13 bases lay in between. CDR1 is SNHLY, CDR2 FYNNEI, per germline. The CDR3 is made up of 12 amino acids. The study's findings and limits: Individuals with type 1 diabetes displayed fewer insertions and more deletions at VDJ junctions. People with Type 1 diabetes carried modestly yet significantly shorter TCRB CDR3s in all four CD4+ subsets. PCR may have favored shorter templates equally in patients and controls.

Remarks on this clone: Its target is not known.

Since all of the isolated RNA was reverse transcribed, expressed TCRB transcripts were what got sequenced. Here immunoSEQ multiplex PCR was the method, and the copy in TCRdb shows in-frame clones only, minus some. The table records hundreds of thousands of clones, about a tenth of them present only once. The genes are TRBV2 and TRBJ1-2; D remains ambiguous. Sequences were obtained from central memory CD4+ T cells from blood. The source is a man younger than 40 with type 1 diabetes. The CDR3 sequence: CASRVPTRGYTF. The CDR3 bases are TGTGCCAGCAGGGTTCCAACGCGAGGCTACACCTTC.